This T cell receptor beta chain is drawn from a study of RUNX1 and TCR beta rearrangement in T-cell leukemia (dated by TCRdb to 2020 to 2021). For the wider study: The comparison of TCR beta rearrangements and CDR3 junctions set under 15 T-ALLs carrying mono-allelic acquired RUNX1 mutations against 10 to 11 T-ALLs that were RUNX1 wildtype. The RUNX1 wildtype T-ALLs were matched on an immature maturation arrest stage, which was defined as the absence of cytoplasmic or surface TCR beta protein. Every RUNX1 mutation in the mutated group was heterozygous, with around ten located in the Runt homology domain and a few in the transactivation domain. An earlier study had established the RUNX1 mutation status of the T-ALL cases. TCR beta rearrangements in human T-ALL were analyzed for comparison with findings from a Runx1 knockout mouse model. RUNX1 wildtype T-ALLs were selected to carry at least incomplete clonal TCR beta rearrangements, enabling D1 versus D2 segment comparison. GRAALL-2003 and GRAALL-2005 were the multicentric trials. After EuroClonality multiplex PCR on genomic DNA, Genescan analysis was used to assess TCR rearrangements. The RUNX1-mutated T-ALLs covered a wider range of maturation arrest stages, including cases that were arrested before TCR beta rearrangement began.

Trimming takes 6 bases off V and 4 bases off J; junction bases not matched to a gene: 6. Measured from the cysteine to the phenylalanine, the CDR3 is 14 residues long. Only CDR3 DNA remains: 42 bases, in frame from the first base. The germline V gene sets CDR1 to MRHNA and CDR2 to SNTAGT. For oncotyping and quantification of minimal residual disease, T-ALL samples were taken at diagnosis from children and adults treated according to protocol. Broad study findings and their caveats: In clonal rearrangements, TCR beta D1 segment usage was not significantly different between RUNX1-mutated (around 83%) and wildtype (approximately 60%) T-ALLs. Too few clonal rearrangements were available to evaluate TCR beta CDR3 length or D segment truncation in T-ALLs. A smaller share of RUNX1-mutated T-ALLs had clonal TCR beta rearrangements (approximately 67%) than has been reported for T-ALL in general (over 80%). Usage of the TCR beta J1 cluster was similar in RUNX1-mutated and wildtype T-ALLs, showing no significant difference.

By its share of the sample, this clonotype is medium-sized (0.01 to 0.1%). It lacks a known antigen. Qualities for individual bases were not recorded, and no much larger clone is one base off. The library was generated by PCR. Sequencing was carried out with an Illumina MiSeq. Characterization of TCR beta DJ and VDJ rearrangements was performed by next generation amplicon sequencing. In the paper's pipeline: Amplicon sequencing data were analyzed with the Vidjil software to identify clonal TCR beta rearrangements. Characteristics of TCR beta rearrangements in the RUNX1-mutated versus wildtype groups were compared using two-tailed Fisher exact tests. The raw public reads went through TCRdb reprocessing: fastp at Q25, MiXCR clone calling, in-frame beta chains kept. Each entry merges the rows of one CDR3 protein and shows their most common DNA and genes. The authors' filters were not applied to this entry. Counted in this sample were roughly 210 distinct CDR3 sequences; 30% to 35% of them appeared once. 89% of the sample goes to the ten largest clones.

The clonotype comes from a female donor with T-cell acute lymphoblastic leukemia. The sequencing sample was made of blood. The rearranged chain carries TRBV6-4 and TRBJ2-3, and 8 bases in between align with TRBD1. The CDR3 is CASSPQGEADTQYF. The nucleotide sequence reads as follows: TGTGCCAGCAGCCCACAGGGGGAAGCAGATACGCAGTATTTT.